This TCR beta chain derives from a study of cytomegalovirus exposure and HLA in healthy donors (dated by TCRdb to the late 2010s). In terms of the full investigation: An earlier analysis of some 600 of the donors reported roughly 300 Gb of sequence data and 117 million unique TCR beta sequences obtained from about 170 million T cells. An early release covering roughly 600 HLA-typed donors comprised 250 to 350 gigabases of sequencing data and about 90 million unique TCR sequences. The genetic ancestry cluster associated with self-reported Caucasian donors included about 84% of the roughly 400 genotyped donors. The study aimed to test whether signatures of past pathogen exposure could be identified by cataloging public T cell receptors. Using immunosequencing, the study profiled T cell repertoires from 666 subjects and related those repertoires to cytomegalovirus serostatus. Besides the first cohort of roughly 660 subjects, a separate validation cohort made up of 120 or so different subjects was used. To predict cytomegalovirus infection status, the study brought together high-throughput TCR immunosequencing, statistical association of individual TCRs with disease status, and machine learning. A later analysis re-examined previously published TCR beta repertoires from roughly 650 donors and added high-resolution HLA genotyping to investigate patterns of TCR occurrence. The later analysis used no new phenotypic data to find candidate immune exposures, relying instead on TCR beta sequences and their occurrence across donors. In an earlier analysis of a few hundred of the donors, high-throughput TCR beta sequencing was used to judge whether each TCR beta V gene segment behaved as functional or pseudogenic. Donor age, sex, ethnicity and CMV serostatus were compiled together with the repertoire data. A later genetic analysis took genome-wide SNP genotypes for about 55% of the 666 donors and used that subset as a discovery cohort. All discovery cohort repertoires had been generated using a single sequencing platform. HLA typing covered class I and class II loci at four-digit resolution. The number of typed donors differed by locus: about 620-630 for A, B, C, DRB1 and DQB1; some 500 for DQA1; 606 for DPA1; and about 450 for DPB1. Roughly 5 DR-DQ haplotypes were handled as single units for association and clustering, since linkage in the cohort was strong. Across 398 genotyped donors of the cohort, an average of roughly 250,000 unique TCR beta nucleotide sequences per donor were sequenced, and roughly 20% of those sequences were non-productive. The investigation overall reported the following: Strong co-occurrence of HLA alleles, especially DR and DQ, made assigning TCR associations to individual alleles difficult. Several of the top co-occurrence clusters appeared to be linked to parvovirus B19, influenza, CMV and Epstein-Barr virus, according to a later analysis. In a later genetic analysis, fewer N-insertions in productive TCRs were reported among donors in an Asian-associated ancestry cluster than the 666-donor mean. In vitro tests confirmed that a few of the cytomegalovirus-associated TCR beta chains recognize cytomegalovirus antigens. Specific HLA alleles were associated with more than 15,000 TCR beta sequences at a false discovery rate of 0.05 in a later analysis. Compared with equally common non-associated chains, HLA-associated TCR beta chains in a later analysis were more clonally expanded and had lower generation probabilities. Broadly in line with IMGT annotations, most TCR beta V segments showed up in productive rearrangements about 90% or about 30% of the time in an earlier analysis of approximately 600 of the donors. According to a later analysis, TCR association rates differed among HLA loci, with DRB1 alleles showing the most associated TCRs and HLA-C alleles showing the fewest. Roughly uniform sequencing depth across donors was assumed in presence/absence analyses, although this assumption may not hold. CMV serostatus was the only immune exposure information available for the cohort. Because HLA typing was missing for some donors at each locus, association tests included only the typed subset. In this cohort, only TCR beta chains were sequenced, and detectable features were limited by the absence of alpha or paired-chain data. While some public TCRs were present in many individuals, most TCR sequences turned up only very rarely across donors. Because counts were too low, around 18 rarely observed V segments, including chromosome 9 orphons, were left out of the earlier analysis of about 500 of the donors. Because the 87-base-pair reads could not distinguish some IMGT-functional V segments, including TRBV6-2 and TRBV6-3, those segments were excluded. A further reported finding was that TCR beta sequences accurately predicted the HLA-A and HLA-B alleles for most subjects in the first cohort. According to the authors, the approach could potentially be generalized to other disease states and immunological phenotypes. A later analysis found that most CMV-associated TCR beta chains appeared HLA-restricted, with HLA associations seemingly driven largely by CMV exposure. A cluster of highly shared sequence variants was judged likely to represent a technical artifact of the sequencing pipeline. In the study, 150 to 200 TCR beta chains were listed as associated with cytomegalovirus. Linkage disequilibrium might explain the correlated functional status among segregating V segments, but an unknown experimental factor could not be ruled out. The classifier was reported to diagnose cytomegalovirus status with high specificity and sensitivity in both the original and validation cohorts. In a later genetic analysis, a missense DCLRE1C variant was associated with V-gene and J-gene trimming of TCR beta chains, and the association was replicated in an independent cohort.

A word on this clone: Which antigen it targets is not known. No per-base quality is available; no much larger clone lies one base away.

The cohort comprised some 700 healthy bone marrow donors. At the time of sampling, every cohort member was nominally healthy, though immune exposures that went unrecorded were likely present. The donor tested CMV seronegative, placing the donor among the 350 or so seronegative members of the cohort. Every donor gave a peripheral blood sample, and the peripheral blood mononuclear cells from that sample were used for TCR beta sequencing. The Qiagen DNeasy Blood Extraction Kit was used to extract genomic DNA from the blood cell samples. The library came from the immunoSEQ multiplex PCR assay. The multiplex PCR relied on a mix of 60 forward primers for TCR Vbeta segments and 13 reverse primers for TCR Jbeta segments. The CDR3 region of rearranged TCR beta genes was amplified from genomic DNA by a multiplex PCR assay. The amplified TCR beta libraries were sequenced on the Illumina HiSeq System as 87-base-pair reads. In the source study's methods: Across the 500 to 700 repertoires, a later analysis counted 78 million or so unique TCR beta chains, roughly 11 million of which were shared by at least two donors. To remove PCR and sequencing errors, raw reads were error-corrected and collapsed into unique sequences using a nearest-neighbor algorithm that merged closely related sequences. To assign V, D and J gene segments, CDR3 sequences were aligned to IMGT reference sequences. Each retained sequence needed at least a six-nucleotide match to both a V gene segment and a J gene segment. A rearrangement counted as productive if the CDR3 had no stop codons and remained in frame with V and J, and every other rearrangement counted as non-productive. Following IMGT convention, CDR3 was defined as the stretch from the second conserved V-encoded cysteine to the conserved J-encoded phenylalanine. In an earlier analysis of roughly 610 of the donors, sequences lacking an unambiguous match to a single V gene segment were excluded. An earlier analysis of several hundred of the donors called V segments functional above 56.7% productive rearrangements and segregating when the between-donor standard deviation exceeded 5%. A statistical classification framework was built to diagnose cytomegalovirus status from the catalog of TCR beta chain sequences. A later analysis assigned V and J genes by comparing TCR nucleotide sequences with IMGT/GENE-DB human TR gene sequences. A later analysis assigned CDR3 sequences and most-parsimonious VDJ recombination scenarios with the TCRdist pipeline. In a later analysis, each TCR beta chain was defined by its CDR3 amino acid sequence together with its V-gene family, and reads without a unique V-gene family were excluded. In a later analysis, 550 to 650 highly shared, low-generation-probability nucleotide sequences were removed to address suspected cross-contamination and a sequencing artifact. A later analysis calculated a clonal expansion index for each public chain from normalized within-repertoire ranks of inferred template counts. In a later analysis, generation probabilities were computed using a VDJ recombination model fitted to out-of-frame rearrangements, and the results were checked against IGoR. In a later analysis, hypergeometric tests were used to score TCR-TCR, TCR-HLA and TCR-CMV co-occurrence, with a repertoire-size bias correction applied to TCR pairs. False discovery rates were estimated in a later analysis by permuting HLA or CMV assignments 20 times. In a later analysis, co-occurring TCRs were grouped using DBSCAN, with TCRdist sequence similarity added in when clustering inside HLA-allele-positive subsets. Repertoires with fewer than 30,000 or more than 120,000 public chains, plus five repertoires with anomalous nucleotide sharing, were excluded from co-occurrence clustering. This immuneACCESS table, as held by TCRdb, lists in-frame sequences with V and J called but not all clones. Of the missing ones, under half trace to an unresolved V gene in checked studies; the others have no known cause. V, J and clone size derive from that table, while D and trimming were established from the DNA sequence. The sample table holds about 210,000 clones, of which 75% to 80% were seen once. The ten largest clones take up 1.5% to 2% of the sample.

Taken from the germline V gene, the CDR1 and CDR2 loops are MDHEN and SYDVKM. V gives up 4 bases and J gives up 0 bases, and the segment between their germline ends measures 7 bases. The CDR3 runs 14 amino acids, cysteine and phenylalanine included. Only CDR3 DNA remains: 42 bases, in frame from the first base. The specimen sequenced was PBMCs. The source of this sequence is a male donor in good health and CMV-seronegative. The chain uses TRBV28 and TRBJ1-3; the D gene is perhaps TRBD1, from 5 matching bases. CDR3 loop: CASSSGGSGNTIYF. The DNA is TGTGCCAGCAGTTCGGGGGGCTCTGGAAACACCATATATTTT. With all but the CDR3 taken from the reference TRBV28 and TRBJ1-3 genes, the full variable domain is: DVKVTQSSRYLVKRTGEKVFLECVQDMDHENMFWYRQDPGLGLRLIYFSYDVKMKEKGDIPEGYSVSREKKERFSLILESASTNQTSMYLCASSSGGSGNTIYFGEGSWLTVV.